This T cell receptor beta chain was sequenced for a study of early T cells in non-severe SARS-CoV-2 infection. TCRdb analysed the 5' RACE reads with MiXCR anew, one entry per CDR3 protein. Of about 81,000 distinct CDR3 sequences listed, less than 8% are singletons. Germline CDR1 is MNHNS and CDR2 is SASEGT. The CDR3 is made up of 15 amino acids. V dropped 8 bases and J dropped 2; count of bases not matched to a gene: 8. The chain uses TRBV6-1 and TRBJ2-7, with TRBD2 identical over 11 bases. What was sequenced was whole blood. This TCR came from an adult who was a healthcare worker with PCR-confirmed SARS-CoV-2 infection or an uninfected control (not recorded which). CDR3 DNA sequence: TGTGCCAGCGGGCTAGCGGGGGGCCTCGCCTACGAGCAGTACTTC. Amino acid sequence: CASGLAGGLAYEQYF.